A single sample is the source of the 19 T cell receptor beta chains below, sequenced in a study of shared clonotypes between healthy human individuals. Clones were sequenced by immunoSEQ multiplex PCR, and TCRdb holds only the in-frame ones, with some missing. The sample comprises a few hundred thousand clones, around 97% of which are singletons, and approximately 0.057% rests with the top ten. The source material was naive CD4+ T cells sorted from blood. Subset reported: CD45RA+ positively selected. The source is a woman under 40 in good health.

The V call is TRBV5-1, the J call TRBJ2-1; 8 nucleotides match TRBD2. Trimming at V came to 0 bases and at J to 6 bases, leaving 11 bases not matched to a gene. Germline lookup yields CDR1 SGHRS and CDR2 YFSETQ. There are 17 residues in the CDR3. CDR3 nucleotide sequence: TGCGCCAGCAGCTTGGCCCCGGGATCTAGCGGGTTCAATGAGCAGTTCTTC. Translation gives CASSLAPGSSGFNEQFF.

J is TRBJ2-1 and V is TRBV6-5; TRBD1 aligns across 9 bases. CDR3 length: 15 residues. With 5 bases clipped from V and 7 bases from J, the junction kept 9 bases outside the gene matches. CDR1 is MNHEY and CDR2 is SVGAGI in the germline V gene. CDR3 bases: TGTGCCAGCAGTCTGCCGGGACAGGGCCCAAATGAGCAGTTCTTC. This codes for CASSLPGQGPNEQFF.

The rearrangement joins TRBV11-2 to TRBJ2-2; a weak D match, TRBD1 (6 bases). Trimming cost V 4 bases and J 3 bases, with 15 bases left between them. CDR1 and CDR2 (germline): SGHAT, FQNNGV. CDR3 size: 16 residues. The CDR3 DNA sequence: TGTGCCAGCAGCTCCCCCCTCGGACAGCACACCGGGGAGCTGTTTTTT. Its translation is CASSSPLGQHTGELFF.

V usage is TRBV10-1 and J usage is TRBJ2-7, with 11 bases identical to TRBD1. The CDR3 is 17 residues long. Trimming took 8 bases from V and 3 from J; bases not matched to a gene: 15. The germline V gene encodes CDR1 WNHNN and CDR2 SYGVQD (reference sequence). CDR3 residues: CASSPRLRDRGYYEQYF. The CDR3 DNA reads TGCGCCAGCTCCCCTCGCCTTCGGGACAGGGGGTACTACGAGCAGTACTTC.

V is TRBV28 and J is TRBJ2-7, with 8 bases fitting TRBD2. Germline V gene data show CDR1 as MDHEN and CDR2 as SYDVKM. The CDR3 has 15 amino acids. V lost 6 bases and J lost 6; bases outside the gene matches: 13. CDR3 in DNA: TGTGCCAGCAGCTCCGGGGGGGCCCTTAACTGCGAGCAGTACTTC. Protein sequence: CASSSGGALNCEQYF.

This clone appeared a single time. Other DNA sequences from this sample encode an identical CDR3 as well. CDR3 in DNA: TGTGCCAGCAGCCAAGATCGAAATGAGCAGTTCTTC. Translated, it gives CASSQDRNEQFF. This chain uses TRBV4-2 with TRBJ2-1; D is unresolved. Trimming shortened V by 0 bases and J by 7 bases, and 4 bases separated the two germline ends. The germline V gene encodes CDR1 LGHNA and CDR2 YNFKEQ. This CDR3 spans 12 amino acids.

This chain connects TRBV19 to TRBJ1-1; 10 bases are a match to TRBD1. The germline V gene has CDR1 LNHDA and CDR2 SQIVND (reference sequence). J was trimmed by 0 bases and V by 7 bases; bases with no gene match: 5. The CDR3 has 15 amino acids. Here the CDR3 DNA reads TGTGCCAGTACCCCGACAGGGGGCTTGAACACTGAAGCTTTCTTT. It specifies CASTPTGGLNTEAFF.

This clone was detected only once. The J gene is TRBJ1-1, the V gene TRBV6-5; perhaps TRBD1 as D (6 bases). V was clipped by 4 bases and J by 1 base, with 10 bases between them. The germline gives CDR1 MNHEY, CDR2 SVGAGI. This CDR3 is 14 amino acids long. CDR3 sequence reads: CASSSPRGNTEAFF. CDR3 bases: TGTGCCAGCAGTTCCCCCAGGGGGAACACTGAAGCTTTCTTT.

V is TRBV10-2 and J is TRBJ1-4, with D uncertain. The ends were cut back, 3 bases at V and 13 bases at J, with 18 bases in the middle. Germline CDR1 WSHSY, CDR2 SAAADI. There are 14 residues in the CDR3. The CDR3 spells CASSESPSQSSLFF. The CDR3 coding sequence is TGCGCCAGCAGTGAATCCCCCTCCCAGTCATCACTGTTTTTT.

This chain connects TRBV4-1 to TRBJ1-5, with D perhaps TRBD1 (6 bases). V gave up 4 bases and J gave up 5 bases, with 15 bases separating them. Germline V CDR1 and CDR2: MGHRA, YSYEKL. This CDR3 spans 15 amino acids. This CDR3 is CASSRISRGDQPQHF. The CDR3 nucleotides are TGCGCCAGCAGCCGAATTTCCAGGGGTGATCAGCCCCAGCATTTT.

V usage is TRBV5-1 and J usage is TRBJ2-3, with 7 bases that match TRBD2. The CDR3 covers 15 residues. V lost 2 bases to trimming and J lost 4 bases; unmatched junction nucleotides: 7. Germline V gene lookup returns CDR1 SGHRS and CDR2 YFSETQ. In DNA form, the CDR3 reads TGCGCCAGCAGCTTCGCGGGAGATATAGCAGATACGCAGTATTTT. The encoded protein is CASSFAGDIADTQYF.

The chain links TRBV28 to TRBJ1-1, with D hard to call. Trimming removed 2 bases at V and 0 bases at J, with 10 bases between. Per germline, CDR1 MDHEN and CDR2 SYDVKM. The CDR3 has 15 residues. CDR3 coding DNA: TGTGCCAGCAGTTTAAAGGTGGGCTTGAACACTGAAGCTTTCTTT. Translating gives CASSLKVGLNTEAFF.

V gene TRBV5-1 combines with J gene TRBJ2-2; 7 nucleotides agree with TRBD2. CDR1 SGHRS and CDR2 YFSETQ come from the germline V gene. This CDR3 is built from 17 residues. V was pared by 4 bases and J by 4 bases, with 13 bases of the junction left unmatched. CDR3 sequence (DNA): TGCGCCAGCAGCGAACCACCCGGACTAGGTCTCACCGGGGAGCTGTTTTTT. This codes for CASSEPPGLGLTGELFF.

This chain links TRBV27 with TRBJ2-7; 12 bases agree with TRBD2. The J segment lost 5 bases and the V segment lost 2 bases, leaving 10 bases of the junction unmatched. The CDR3 runs to 17 residues. Germline assignment: CDR1 MNHEY and CDR2 SMNVEV (reference sequence). CDR3 DNA sequence: TGTGCCAGCAGTTTACGGCTAGCGGGAGGGCGTGTCCACGAGCAGTACTTC. Protein: CASSLRLAGGRVHEQYF.

The chain employs TRBV10-3 and TRBJ1-2; a weak D match, TRBD1 (5 bases). V lost 0 bases and J 4 bases, leaving 12 bases between the germline ends. The CDR3 runs to 15 residues. Germline CDR1 and CDR2: ENHRY and SYGVKD. The CDR3 nucleotides read TGTGCCATCAGTGAGTCGGGTGGGGGAAGCTATGGCTACACCTTC. Amino acids: CAISESGGGSYGYTF.

This chain connects TRBV28 to TRBJ1-1; tentatively, D is TRBD1 (5 bases). The length of the CDR3 is 14 residues. V gave up 3 bases and J gave up 11 bases, with 19 bases separating them. Germline V CDR1 and CDR2: MDHEN, SYDVKM. The CDR3 coding sequence is TGTGCCAGCAGTTTTACAGGAAAAGGCCTAGGGGCTTTCTTT. Translated, it gives CASSFTGKGLGAFF.

The chain couples TRBV4-1 to TRBJ2-5; D call uncertain. Trimming cost V 1 base and J 5 bases, with 11 bases left between them. CDR3 size: 14 residues. Germline CDR1 is MGHRA and CDR2 is YSYEKL. Here the CDR3 DNA reads TGCGCCAGCAGCCAAGTAGTAGCTTGGGAGACCCAGTACTTC. Protein: CASSQVVAWETQYF.

The chain recombines TRBV18 with TRBJ2-1; D gene unclear. Germline V gene lookup returns CDR1 KGHSH and CDR2 LQKENI. V was shortened by 2 bases and J by 7 bases, with 6 bases between the two germline ends. This CDR3 has 12 residues. CDR3 amino acids: CASSPAQNEQFF. The CDR3 coding sequence is TGTGCCAGCTCACCAGCACAGAATGAGCAGTTCTTC.

This clone showed up just once. The chain carries TRBV4-1 and TRBJ1-1; 9 nucleotides match TRBD1. This CDR3 has 15 amino acids. Germline V gene lookup returns CDR1 MGHRA and CDR2 YSYEKL. V trimming: 3 bases; J trimming: 8 bases; junction bases outside the gene matches: 10. CDR3 loop: CASSHPGQGFNEAFF. The CDR3 DNA follows: TGCGCCAGCAGCCACCCAGGACAGGGGTTTAACGAAGCTTTCTTT.